The 29 T cell receptor beta chains presented below share a single source sample, sequenced in a study of T cell repertoires in cytomegalovirus infection. TCRdb itself ran the reads through MiXCR, one entry per CDR3 protein. This sample has around 710,000 distinct CDR3 sequences, with under 35% found just once. Antigens of these TCRs are unknown. Sequencing was performed on cultured CD8+ T cells from PBMCs, taken from culture after CMV antigen stimulation. These receptors came from a human donor in good health (CMV status not recorded). Some clones in this sample may be carry-over from other donors' samples.

This clonotype was found many times. CDR3 region: CASSDGASPLYEQFF. For the CDR3, the DNA is TGTGCCAGCAGTGACGGCGCTAGCCCCTTATATGAGCAGTTCTTC. The chain links TRBV2 to TRBJ2-1, with D tentatively TRBD2 (5 bases). CDR1 is SNHLY and CDR2 is FYNNEI in the germline V gene. The CDR3 runs to 15 residues. V was cut by 3 bases and J by 8 bases, with 17 bases left in between.

This clonotype has a single count. The genes are TRBV27 and TRBJ1-6; D uncertain. Trimming pared 7 bases from V and 1 base from J, leaving 8 bases between. The germline CDR1 and CDR2 sequences are MNHEY and SMNVEV (reference sequence). The CDR3 consists of 14 residues. For the CDR3, the DNA is TGTGCCAGCAAGGAAGTATCCTATAATTCACCCCTCCACTTT. Its translation: CASKEVSYNSPLHF.

This clonotype was seen a handful of times. The J gene is TRBJ2-1, the V gene TRBV6-2 or TRBV6-3; weak D call: TRBD1 (6 bases). CDR3 size: 14 residues. The V and J ends lost 7 bases and 3 bases respectively, with 13 bases between them. Germline V gene data show CDR1 as MNHEY and CDR2 as SVGEGT. CDR3 amino acids: CASTPQGFYNEQFF. The CDR3 coding sequence is TGTGCCAGCACCCCACAGGGATTCTACAATGAGCAGTTCTTC.

V and J are TRBV7-9 and TRBJ1-2; D is perhaps TRBD1 (5 bases). V was clipped by 5 bases and J by 6 bases, with 19 bases between them. The CDR3 extends over 15 amino acids. Per the germline V gene, CDR1 is SEHNR and CDR2 is FQNEAQ (reference sequence). The CDR3 nucleotides are TGTGCCAGCAGCCCCGGGACCTTTTTGAACCATGGCTACACCTTC. Translated, it gives CASSPGTFLNHGYTF.

This chain joins TRBV4-1 and TRBJ1-5; no clear D. Trimming took off 1 base at V and 5 bases at J, with 12 bases between the two ends. Germline CDR1 MGHRA, CDR2 YSYEKL. The CDR3 length is 15 residues. The CDR3 DNA sequence: TGCGCCAGCAGCCAAGTAATGATTTGGGATCAGCCCCAGCATTTT. This sequence encodes CASSQVMIWDQPQHF.

The V call is TRBV7-4, the J call TRBJ2-3; D could derive from TRBD1 or TRBD2 (5 bases each). Germline assignment: CDR1 SGHVT and CDR2 SQSDAQ. CDR3 size: 15 residues. Trimming pared 4 bases from V and 3 bases from J, leaving 14 bases between. The CDR3 sequence is CASSWVGPPTDTQYF. In nucleotides, the CDR3 is TGTGCCAGCAGCTGGGTGGGACCCCCGACAGATACGCAGTATTTT. The whole variable domain, filled in from reference TRBV7-4 and TRBJ2-3, reads GAGVSQSPRYKVAKRGRDVALRCDSISGHVTLYWYRQTLGQGSEVLTYSQSDAQRDKSGRPSGRFSAERPERSVSTLKIQRTEQGDSAVYLCASSWVGPPTDTQYFGPGTRLTVL.

This clonotype was counted a few times. The rearrangement uses TRBV12-3 or TRBV12-4 and TRBJ2-1; 8 bases line up with TRBD2. The V segment lost 3 bases and the J segment 6 bases; nucleotides outside the gene matches: 7. The CDR3 extends over 15 amino acids. CDR3 amino acids: CASSFMAGGGNEQFF. CDR3 nucleotide sequence: TGTGCCAGCAGTTTCATGGCGGGGGGAGGCAATGAGCAGTTCTTC.

The DNA of the CDR3 is TGTGCCAGCAGTTACCCCACCGGTGGGCCTCAAACTGAAGCTTTCTTT. This sequence encodes CASSYPTGGPQTEAFF. The chain couples TRBV6-5 to TRBJ1-1, with D uncertain. V was trimmed by 2 bases and J by 5 bases, leaving 18 bases between them. The CDR3 length is 16 residues. Per germline, CDR1 MNHEY and CDR2 SVGAGI.

There are a few counts of this clonotype. The CDR3 protein is CASCCGGPSHTQYF. The CDR3 DNA follows: TGTGCCAGTTGTTGCGGGGGCCCATCCCATACGCAGTATTTT. The chain has TRBV28 and TRBJ2-3; D might be TRBD2 (7 bases). Germline CDR1 MDHEN, CDR2 SYDVKM. The CDR3 extends over 14 amino acids. With 9 bases removed from V and 7 bases from J, the gap between germline ends came to 20 bases.

CDR3 coding DNA: TGTGCCACCAGCAGAGACCCGGCGGCGGTTTCAGCGAACACCGGGGAGCTGTTTTTT. Translation: CATSRDPAAVSANTGELFF. This chain connects TRBV15 to TRBJ2-2; D is ambiguous. Germline CDR1 LNHNV, CDR2 YYDKDF (reference sequence). Trimming shortened V by 0 bases and J by 0 bases, and 17 bases separated the two germline ends. The CDR3 loop spans 19 amino acids.

Here the CDR3 DNA reads TGTGCCACCGCCGGGGGGACAACTTCCACAGATACGCAGTATTTT. Residues: CATAGGTTSTDTQYF. V gene TRBV24-1 combines with J gene TRBJ2-3, with D possibly TRBD2 on 7 matching bases. Trimming removed 9 bases at V and 2 bases at J, with 17 bases between. This CDR3 has 15 residues. Germline assignment: CDR1 KGHDR and CDR2 SFDVKD.

In its sample, this clonotype was seen many times. The J gene is TRBJ2-3, the V gene TRBV7-2; D assignment may be TRBD1 or TRBD2 (5 bases each). CDR1 is SGHTA and CDR2 is FQGNSA in the germline V gene. V lost 4 bases to trimming and J lost 2 bases, with 13 bases between them. The CDR3 length is 15 residues. The CDR3 loop reads CASSSPGTPTDTQYF. Here the CDR3 DNA reads TGTGCCAGCAGCTCCCCCGGGACCCCCACAGATACGCAGTATTTT.

About this clonotype itself: A much larger clone lies a single base off, so this may be a read error. The V gene is TRBV12-3 or TRBV12-4, the J gene TRBJ1-2; a weak D match, TRBD1 (5 bases). The CDR3 consists of 12 residues. V lost 3 bases to trimming and J lost 4 bases, with 6 bases between them. This chain's CDR3 is CASSLDIYGYTF. In DNA, the CDR3 is TGTGCCAGCAGTTTGGACATCTATGGCTACACCTTC.

The V call is TRBV4-1, the J call TRBJ1-1; unclear D gene. The CDR3 totals 13 residues. Germline CDR1 and CDR2: MGHRA and YSYEKL. Trimming removed 0 bases from V and 4 bases from J, with 6 bases in between. CDR3 in amino acids: CASSQDSATEAFF. CDR3 nucleotides: TGCGCCAGCAGCCAAGATTCGGCCACTGAAGCTTTCTTT.

V usage is TRBV27 and J usage is TRBJ1-1; the D is unclear. This CDR3 comprises 14 residues. Germline CDR1 MNHEY, CDR2 SMNVEV (reference sequence). V was pared by 6 bases and J by 1 base, with 12 bases between. The chain's CDR3 is CASRVGGENTEAFF. Written as DNA, the CDR3 is TGTGCCAGCAGGGTAGGTGGAGAGAACACTGAAGCTTTCTTT.

This clonotype has more than one count but fewer than ten. The chain joins TRBV12-3 or TRBV12-4 to TRBJ1-3, with 9 bases that match TRBD1. CDR3 size: 15 residues. Trimming removed 4 bases from V and 4 bases from J; junction bases left unmatched: 5. In DNA, the CDR3 is TGTGCCAGCAGTTCCGGGACAGGGTCGGGAAACACCATATATTTT. Protein product: CASSSGTGSGNTIYF.

The gene calls are TRBV6-8 and TRBJ1-2; D gene ambiguous. CDR1 and CDR2 (germline): MNHGY, SAAAGT. V shed 2 bases and J shed 3 bases, with 7 bases lying between them. This CDR3 has 13 residues. CDR3 sequence (DNA): TGTGCCAGCAGTTACCCCGGGTACTATGGCTACACCTTC. Protein sequence: CASSYPGYYGYTF.

This chain links TRBV12-3 or TRBV12-4 with TRBJ1-5; 11 positions match TRBD1. The V gene end was trimmed by 6 bases and the J gene end by 6 bases; junction bases not matched to a gene: 4. CDR3 size: 14 residues. The CDR3 region has the DNA TGTGCCAGCAGGCTGGGACAGGGGGTTCAGCCCCAGCATTTT. Amino acid sequence: CASRLGQGVQPQHF.

The chain couples TRBV6-5 to TRBJ1-5; tentative D call: TRBD1 (6 bases). Germline V CDR1 and CDR2: MNHEY, SVGAGI. The CDR3 runs to 13 residues. Trimming took off 6 bases at V and 7 bases at J, with 13 bases between the two ends. In nucleotides, the CDR3 is TGTGCCAGCAGCTTCATGACAGGCCAGCCCCAGCATTTT. It encodes CASSFMTGQPQHF.

In its sample, this clonotype was seen a few times. The rearrangement joins TRBV7-6 to TRBJ1-1; D is uncertain. The germline gives CDR1 SGHVS, CDR2 FNYEAQ. V was pared by 8 bases and J by 4 bases, with 11 bases between. The CDR3 contains 12 residues. CDR3 sequence (DNA): TGTGCCAGCGGCACTGGCGGCACTGAAGCTTTCTTT. Translation: CASGTGGTEAFF.

This clonotype was seen only a few times. The chain is built from TRBV27 and TRBJ1-5; D is possibly TRBD1 (5 bases). This CDR3 is built from 15 residues. V was pared by 4 bases and J by 5 bases, with 15 bases between. The V gene's germline CDR1 is MNHEY and CDR2 SMNVEV (reference sequence). DNA of the CDR3: TGTGCCAGCAGTTCATCCAGGGACCCTGATCAGCCCCAGCATTTT. Its protein is CASSSSRDPDQPQHF.

V and J are TRBV6-1 and TRBJ1-2; D is uncertain. Germline V gene lookup returns CDR1 MNHNS and CDR2 SASEGT. V lost 1 base, J lost 3 bases, and 9 bases lay in between. This CDR3 has 14 amino acids. The CDR3 here is CASSEDISDYGYTF. CDR3 nucleotides: TGTGCCAGCAGTGAAGACATTTCGGACTATGGCTACACCTTC.

This clonotype was seen only a few times. The chain combines TRBV7-6 with TRBJ1-4, with D perhaps matching TRBD1 (6 bases). Deletions cut 2 bases from V and 3 bases from J, with 13 bases between. This CDR3 contains 16 residues. The germline V gene encodes CDR1 SGHVS and CDR2 FNYEAQ. In DNA form, the CDR3 reads TGTGCCAGCAGCTTAAGCACAAGGGGGTCTAATGAAAAACTGTTTTTT. Amino acids: CASSLSTRGSNEKLFF.

The CDR3 DNA is TGTGCCAGCAGGTATCCGGGACAGGGGGCGTACGAGCAGTACTTC. Its translation is CASRYPGQGAYEQYF. V gene TRBV28 combines with J gene TRBJ2-7; the match to TRBD1 covers 12 bases. CDR1 MDHEN and CDR2 SYDVKM come from the germline V gene. The CDR3 is 15 amino acids. V lost 6 bases, J lost 4 bases, and 7 bases stayed unmatched.

This chain links TRBV13 with TRBJ2-4; TRBD2 matches 9 bases. Germline V lookup: CDR1 PRHDT, CDR2 FYEKMQ (reference sequence). V shed 4 bases, J shed 2 bases, and the junction held 6 bases outside the gene matches. This CDR3 has 16 amino acids. The CDR3: CASSSPSGRSKNIQYF. In nucleotides, the CDR3 is TGTGCCAGCAGCTCCCCAAGCGGGAGGTCCAAAAACATTCAGTACTTC.

This clonotype showed up just a few times. This rearrangement joins TRBV6-5 to TRBJ2-1; 7 nucleotides align to TRBD1. The CDR3 runs 16 residues. In germline, CDR1 is MNHEY, CDR2 SVGAGI. V dropped 0 bases and J dropped 3; count of bases not matched to a gene: 5. The CDR3, as DNA: TGTGCCAGCAGTTACTCGATGTCAGGGGGCTACAATGAGCAGTTCTTC. It is translated as CASSYSMSGGYNEQFF.

Only a few counts were recorded for this clonotype. This chain joins TRBV6-6 and TRBJ1-4; D ambiguous. Trimming pared 3 bases from V and 6 bases from J, leaving 14 bases between. CDR1 and CDR2 (germline): MNHNY, SVGAGI (reference sequence). CDR3 length: 15 residues. This CDR3 is CASSYFSGIDEKLFF. The CDR3 region has the DNA TGTGCCAGCAGTTATTTCTCGGGAATTGATGAAAAACTGTTTTTT.

V and J are TRBV27 and TRBJ2-7; TRBD2 matches 11 bases. Per the germline V gene, CDR1 is MNHEY and CDR2 is SMNVEV (reference sequence). The CDR3 length is 18 residues. J gave up 4 bases and V 0 bases, and 11 bases lay outside the gene matches. The CDR3 here is CASSLSGLAGGPGYEQYF. The DNA of the CDR3 is TGTGCCAGCAGTTTATCTGGTCTAGCGGGGGGTCCCGGGTACGAGCAGTACTTC.

This clonotype occurred a few times. This chain joins TRBV11-3 and TRBJ2-3, with D maybe TRBD2 (6 bases). The V and J ends lost 5 bases and 0 bases respectively, with 12 bases between them. Germline V lookup: CDR1 SGHNT, CDR2 YENEEA. This CDR3 is 15 amino acids long. The CDR3 loop is CASSPDGGSTDTQYF. The CDR3 bases are TGTGCCAGCAGCCCCGATGGGGGGAGCACAGATACGCAGTATTTT.